This T cell receptor (beta chain) was recorded in a study of shared clonotypes between healthy human individuals. Study overall: Sampling drew on donors who were a couple of women and a few men aged 18 to 49.

Study-wide points: As a rule, naive subsets had a larger estimated richness than memory subsets. Among donors, sharing of clonotypes was expected to be affected by sequencing depth.

With regard to this clone: The antigen is not known.

Clones were read by immunoSEQ multiplex PCR, and TCRdb kept only the in-frame ones, dropping some. Here the sample spans about a million clones, 65% to 80% being singletons. The specimen was memory CD4+ T cells sorted from blood. The subset is: CD45RA-negative fraction. This TCR derives from a man younger than 35 in good health.

This chain's CDR3 is CASSSPAGGHRGEQYF. CDR3 in DNA: TGTGCCAGCAGTAGTCCGGCGGGGGGCCACCGGGGCGAGCAGTACTTC. The chain combines TRBV27 with TRBJ2-7, with TRBD2 identical over 8 bases. Trimming removed 5 bases from V and 6 bases from J; junction bases left unmatched: 15. Germline lookup yields CDR1 MNHEY and CDR2 SMNVEV (reference sequence). There are 16 residues in the CDR3.